These T cell receptor beta chains were read from a single sample in a study of molecular identifiers for immune sequencing clone quantification. TCRdb ran MiXCR on the PCR reads and lists one entry per CDR3 protein. The data show about 500,000 distinct CDR3 sequences, around 23% seen once. Sample: naive CD8+ T cells from blood, with Jurkat cell RNA spiked in. Receptor source: a human donor in good health. Some libraries in this study had Jurkat cell RNA spiked in. CDR3s include the opening cysteine and the closing phenylalanine or tryptophan. A D gene is named only where the DNA matches it firmly. Clone size is not always given. Where it is, it says once, few, many or a class for expanded clones.

v_gene: TRBV23-1; abundance: NA; d_gene: NA; j_gene: TRBJ2-1; CDR3aa: CASSQRVYRNEQFF; CDR3nt: TGCGCCAGCAGTCAAAGGGTCTATCGGAATGAGCAGTTCTTC
v_gene: TRBV12-3/TRBV12-4; abundance: few; d_gene: NA; j_gene: TRBJ2-3; CDR3aa: CASSLRQVVSTDTQYF; CDR3nt: TGTGCCAGCAGTTTAAGGCAGGTTGTAAGCACAGATACGCAGTATTTT
v_gene: TRBV6-1; abundance: few; d_gene: NA; j_gene: TRBJ1-2; CDR3aa: CASSEWDGYNYGYTF; CDR3nt: TGTGCCAGCAGTGAATGGGACGGATATAACTATGGCTACACCTTC
v_gene: TRBV13; abundance: NA; d_gene: NA; j_gene: TRBJ2-1; CDR3aa: CASSPGLSSYSEQFF; CDR3nt: TGTGCCAGCAGCCCGGGACTCAGCTCCTACAGTGAGCAGTTCTTC
v_gene: TRBV7-6; abundance: many; d_gene: NA; j_gene: TRBJ2-7; CDR3aa: CASTERPENYEQYF; CDR3nt: TGTGCCAGCACCGAACGGCCAGAAAACTACGAGCAGTACTTC
v_gene: TRBV4-3; abundance: NA; d_gene: TRBD1; j_gene: TRBJ1-3; CDR3aa: CASSPIGEGAAGNTIYF; CDR3nt: TGCGCCAGCAGCCCCATCGGAGAGGGGGCCGCTGGAAACACCATATATTTT
v_gene: TRBV28; abundance: few; d_gene: TRBD2; j_gene: TRBJ2-7; CDR3aa: CASSPTKREVYEQYF; CDR3nt: TGTGCCAGCAGTCCCACAAAGCGGGAGGTCTACGAGCAGTACTTC
v_gene: TRBV30; abundance: NA; d_gene: NA; j_gene: TRBJ1-5; CDR3aa: CAWSRTGMGQPQHF; CDR3nt: TGTGCCTGGAGTCGAACAGGAATGGGTCAGCCCCAGCATTTT
v_gene: TRBV4-3; abundance: NA; d_gene: TRBD1; j_gene: TRBJ2-1; CDR3aa: CASSQEYRGNEQFF; CDR3nt: TGCGCCAGCAGCCAAGAGTACAGGGGAAATGAGCAGTTCTTC
v_gene: TRBV7-9; abundance: NA; d_gene: NA; j_gene: TRBJ1-1; CDR3aa: CASSRGAGTEAFF; CDR3nt: TGTGCCAGCAGCCGGGGAGCAGGGACTGAAGCTTTCTTT
v_gene: TRBV2; abundance: many; d_gene: NA; j_gene: TRBJ1-5; CDR3aa: CASSGNRERFQLASNQPQHF; CDR3nt: TGTGCCAGCAGTGGAAACAGGGAAAGGTTTCAACTAGCCAGCAATCAGCCCCAGCATTTT
v_gene: TRBV2; abundance: few; d_gene: NA; j_gene: TRBJ1-4; CDR3aa: CAFQDRQLATNEKLFF; CDR3nt: TGTGCCTTTCAGGACAGACAACTTGCAACTAATGAAAAACTGTTTTTT
v_gene: TRBV2; abundance: NA; d_gene: NA; j_gene: TRBJ1-4; CDR3aa: CASSVPDEKLFF; CDR3nt: TGTGCCAGCAGTGTGCCGGACGAAAAACTGTTTTTT
v_gene: TRBV6-2/TRBV6-3; abundance: NA; d_gene: NA; j_gene: TRBJ2-5; CDR3aa: CASSYSVDRLEETQYF; CDR3nt: TGTGCCAGCAGTTACTCCGTTGACAGGTTAGAAGAGACCCAGTACTTC
v_gene: TRBV20-1; abundance: few; d_gene: TRBD2; j_gene: TRBJ2-3; CDR3aa: CSATGVAGGQSTDTQYF; CDR3nt: TGCAGTGCCACCGGGGTAGCGGGAGGCCAGAGCACAGATACGCAGTATTTT
v_gene: TRBV5-6; abundance: many; d_gene: NA; j_gene: TRBJ1-3; CDR3aa: CASSASRDTAFSGNTIYF; CDR3nt: TGTGCCAGCAGCGCGTCACGGGACACTGCATTCTCTGGAAACACCATATATTTT
v_gene: TRBV7-9; abundance: many; d_gene: NA; j_gene: TRBJ1-1; CDR3aa: CASSYITEAFF; CDR3nt: TGTGCCAGCAGCTACATCACTGAAGCTTTCTTT
v_gene: TRBV5-1; abundance: NA; d_gene: TRBD2; j_gene: TRBJ2-5; CDR3aa: CASSARWSGGVETQYF; CDR3nt: TGCGCCAGCAGCGCCCGGTGGAGCGGGGGGGTTGAGACCCAGTACTTC
v_gene: TRBV5-6; abundance: NA; d_gene: NA; j_gene: TRBJ2-3; CDR3aa: CASSLASETDTQYF; CDR3nt: TGTGCCAGCAGCTTGGCTAGCGAGACAGATACGCAGTATTTT
v_gene: TRBV7-8; abundance: many; d_gene: TRBD2; j_gene: TRBJ2-3; CDR3aa: CASSSLAGAHTDTQYF; CDR3nt: TGTGCCAGCAGCTCCCTAGCGGGGGCCCACACAGATACGCAGTATTTT
v_gene: TRBV6-2/TRBV6-3; abundance: NA; d_gene: NA; j_gene: TRBJ2-2; CDR3aa: CASSPQGHPGELFF; CDR3nt: TGTGCCAGCAGCCCCCAGGGACACCCCGGGGAGCTGTTTTTT
v_gene: TRBV6-6; abundance: few; d_gene: NA; j_gene: TRBJ2-7; CDR3aa: CASSYSDKSYEQYF; CDR3nt: TGTGCCAGCAGTTACTCGGACAAATCCTACGAGCAGTACTTC
v_gene: TRBV6-2/TRBV6-3; abundance: many; d_gene: TRBD1; j_gene: TRBJ1-1; CDR3aa: CASTWTGAEAFF; CDR3nt: TGTGCCAGCACCTGGACAGGGGCTGAAGCTTTCTTT
v_gene: TRBV7-9; abundance: few; d_gene: NA; j_gene: TRBJ1-2; CDR3aa: CASTPEGSYGYTF; CDR3nt: TGTGCCAGCACCCCTGAGGGTTCCTATGGCTACACCTTC
v_gene: TRBV4-3; abundance: NA; d_gene: TRBD2; j_gene: TRBJ2-5; CDR3aa: CASSQGPSLAGALGETQYF; CDR3nt: TGCGCCAGCAGCCAAGGGCCCTCTCTAGCGGGGGCCCTAGGGGAGACCCAGTACTTC
v_gene: TRBV30; abundance: few; d_gene: NA; j_gene: TRBJ1-1; CDR3aa: CAWGTTTEAFF; CDR3nt: TGTGCCTGGGGAACCACCACTGAAGCTTTCTTT
v_gene: TRBV11-2; abundance: NA; d_gene: NA; j_gene: TRBJ2-2; CDR3aa: CASSSAGSLNTGELFF; CDR3nt: TGTGCCAGCAGCTCCGCAGGGAGTTTGAACACCGGGGAGCTGTTTTTT
v_gene: TRBV27; abundance: many; d_gene: NA; j_gene: TRBJ2-7; CDR3aa: CASSPLSQGAQGYEQYF; CDR3nt: TGTGCCAGCAGTCCCCTATCACAGGGTGCCCAGGGCTACGAGCAGTACTTC
v_gene: TRBV4-3; abundance: few; d_gene: NA; j_gene: TRBJ1-5; CDR3aa: CASSQSEGQPQHF; CDR3nt: TGCGCCAGCAGCCAAAGTGAAGGTCAGCCCCAGCATTTT
v_gene: TRBV2; abundance: many; d_gene: TRBD1; j_gene: TRBJ1-2; CDR3aa: CASSKWTGTEYGYTF; CDR3nt: TGTGCCAGCAGTAAATGGACGGGGACAGAATATGGCTACACCTTC
v_gene: TRBV14; abundance: NA; d_gene: TRBD2; j_gene: TRBJ2-7; CDR3aa: CASSQGSGRAYEQYF; CDR3nt: TGTGCCAGCAGCCAAGGTAGCGGGAGGGCCTACGAGCAGTACTTC
v_gene: TRBV20-1; abundance: NA; d_gene: NA; j_gene: TRBJ2-3; CDR3aa: CSALIENRRDTQYF; CDR3nt: TGCAGTGCTTTAATAGAAAATCGACGAGATACGCAGTATTTT
v_gene: TRBV4-3; abundance: few; d_gene: NA; j_gene: TRBJ1-4; CDR3aa: CASSQELGQRTNEKLFF; CDR3nt: TGCGCCAGCAGCCAAGAACTAGGACAGAGAACTAATGAAAAACTGTTTTTT
v_gene: TRBV19; abundance: NA; d_gene: NA; j_gene: TRBJ2-5; CDR3aa: CASSPHRDADQGTQYF; CDR3nt: TGTGCCAGTAGTCCGCACCGGGACGCCGACCAAGGCACCCAGTACTTC
v_gene: TRBV27; abundance: many; d_gene: TRBD1; j_gene: TRBJ2-4; CDR3aa: CASSTGQSKNIQYF; CDR3nt: TGTGCCAGCAGTACGGGACAGAGCAAAAACATTCAGTACTTC
v_gene: TRBV27; abundance: NA; d_gene: NA; j_gene: TRBJ2-3; CDR3aa: CASSLLLVGGTDTQYF; CDR3nt: TGTGCCAGCAGTTTATTGCTGGTTGGGGGGACAGATACGCAGTATTTT
v_gene: TRBV5-1; abundance: NA; d_gene: NA; j_gene: TRBJ2-5; CDR3aa: CASSLGDPRPQETQYF; CDR3nt: TGCGCCAGCAGCTTGGGTGACCCGAGGCCTCAAGAGACCCAGTACTTC
v_gene: TRBV7-2; abundance: many; d_gene: TRBD2; j_gene: TRBJ2-3; CDR3aa: CASSLWTSGEGDTQYF; CDR3nt: TGTGCCAGCAGCTTGTGGACTAGCGGGGAAGGTGATACGCAGTATTTT
v_gene: TRBV20-1; abundance: NA; d_gene: NA; j_gene: TRBJ2-7; CDR3aa: CSARDSKTYEQYF; CDR3nt: TGCAGTGCTAGGGACAGTAAGACCTACGAGCAGTACTTC
v_gene: TRBV10-3; abundance: many; d_gene: NA; j_gene: TRBJ2-7; CDR3aa: CAITRDAAYEQYF; CDR3nt: TGTGCCATCACCAGGGACGCCGCCTACGAGCAGTACTTC
v_gene: TRBV27; abundance: NA; d_gene: NA; j_gene: TRBJ1-2; CDR3aa: CASSSLTGSNYGYTF; CDR3nt: TGTGCCAGCAGTTCACTCACAGGAAGTAACTATGGCTACACCTTC
v_gene: TRBV4-3; abundance: NA; d_gene: TRBD1; j_gene: TRBJ2-7; CDR3aa: CASSLDRAALHYEQYF; CDR3nt: TGCGCCAGCAGCCTGGACAGGGCGGCGCTTCACTACGAGCAGTACTTC
v_gene: TRBV7-9; abundance: NA; d_gene: TRBD2; j_gene: TRBJ2-5; CDR3aa: CASSILSGGYQETQYF; CDR3nt: TGTGCCAGCAGCATTCTTAGCGGGGGTTACCAAGAGACCCAGTACTTC
v_gene: TRBV5-4; abundance: many; d_gene: TRBD2; j_gene: TRBJ2-7; CDR3aa: CASSVSGRVHEQYF; CDR3nt: TGTGCCAGCAGCGTTAGCGGGAGGGTCCACGAGCAGTACTTC
v_gene: TRBV24-1; abundance: many; d_gene: NA; j_gene: TRBJ1-1; CDR3aa: CATSDFGGTEAFF; CDR3nt: TGTGCCACCAGTGATTTTGGGGGAACTGAAGCTTTCTTT
v_gene: TRBV27; abundance: few; d_gene: TRBD2; j_gene: TRBJ2-7; CDR3aa: CASSSPNRGSYEQYF; CDR3nt: TGTGCCAGCAGTTCCCCCAACCGCGGGAGCTACGAGCAGTACTTC
v_gene: TRBV9; abundance: many; d_gene: NA; j_gene: TRBJ2-3; CDR3aa: CASSAFVGGTSTDTQYF; CDR3nt: TGTGCCAGCAGCGCCTTTGTCGGCGGGACGAGCACAGATACGCAGTATTTT
v_gene: TRBV13; abundance: many; d_gene: NA; j_gene: TRBJ1-1; CDR3aa: CASSFFPLTLDTEAFF; CDR3nt: TGTGCCAGCAGCTTTTTCCCACTAACATTGGACACTGAAGCTTTCTTT
v_gene: TRBV24-1; abundance: NA; d_gene: NA; j_gene: TRBJ2-3; CDR3aa: CATRGQLADTQYF; CDR3nt: TGTGCCACGAGAGGACAGTTAGCCGATACGCAGTATTTT
v_gene: TRBV5-6; abundance: few; d_gene: TRBD2; j_gene: TRBJ2-5; CDR3aa: CASSIGLAGGSFQETQYF; CDR3nt: TGTGCCAGCAGCATAGGACTAGCGGGAGGTTCGTTTCAAGAGACCCAGTACTTC
v_gene: TRBV2; abundance: many; d_gene: NA; j_gene: TRBJ2-7; CDR3aa: CASSGDESYEQYF; CDR3nt: TGTGCCAGCAGTGGGGACGAGTCCTACGAGCAGTACTTC
v_gene: TRBV7-2; abundance: many; d_gene: TRBD1; j_gene: TRBJ1-4; CDR3aa: CASSSTGQGDEKLFF; CDR3nt: TGTGCCAGCAGCTCCACGGGACAGGGGGATGAAAAACTGTTTTTT
v_gene: TRBV7-2; abundance: few; d_gene: NA; j_gene: TRBJ2-7; CDR3aa: CASSLDAGDSSYEQYF; CDR3nt: TGTGCCAGCAGCTTAGATGCAGGCGATAGCTCCTACGAGCAGTACTTC
v_gene: TRBV6-5; abundance: many; d_gene: NA; j_gene: TRBJ1-6; CDR3aa: CASSYYPGPPNSPLHF; CDR3nt: TGTGCCAGCAGTTACTACCCTGGTCCGCCTAATTCACCCCTCCACTTT
v_gene: TRBV9; abundance: many; d_gene: NA; j_gene: TRBJ2-3; CDR3aa: CASASATDTQYF; CDR3nt: TGTGCCAGCGCTAGCGCCACAGATACGCAGTATTTT
v_gene: TRBV20-1; abundance: few; d_gene: NA; j_gene: TRBJ1-1; CDR3aa: CSARGGAAEAFF; CDR3nt: TGCAGTGCTAGAGGGGGGGCTGCTGAAGCTTTCTTT
v_gene: TRBV27; abundance: NA; d_gene: NA; j_gene: TRBJ2-7; CDR3aa: CASSPWSAKSIYEQYF; CDR3nt: TGTGCCAGCAGTCCCTGGTCCGCCAAGTCTATCTACGAGCAGTACTTC
v_gene: TRBV7-6; abundance: NA; d_gene: TRBD1; j_gene: TRBJ2-1; CDR3aa: CASSSHWTGGRDEQFF; CDR3nt: TGTGCCAGCAGCTCCCACTGGACAGGGGGCAGGGATGAGCAGTTCTTC